This T cell receptor beta chain was documented in a study of blood T cell repertoires in COVID-19. Across the study: From the United States, Italy and Spain came samples of acute and convalescent COVID-19. PBMCs, B-cell-depleted T cells, or T cells provided the cDNA or gDNA that made up the material.

The CDR3 covers 19 residues. A PCR-confirmed or clinician-diagnosed COVID-19 case had contacted exposed participants within 2 weeks of entry. Original processing methods: For nucleated cells, counts were estimated from reference gene primer amplification. Produced via immunoSEQ multiplex PCR; TCRdb's table is partial and in-frame only. V and J calls and clone size are as listed in that table; D and trimming were resolved from the DNA. The profile covers fewer than 250,000 clones, with roughly 80% appearing a single time and about 5.3% taken by the ten largest. This clonotype was obtained from a woman between 45 and 60 years old who had been exposed to COVID-19. Sequencing was performed on PBMCs or T cells enriched from blood (not recorded which). The J gene is TRBJ1-5, the V gene TRBV7-5; the table's TRBD1 call for D was not verified on the DNA. TRBV7-5 is assigned pseudogene status. In nucleotides, the CDR3 is TGTGCCAGAAGCTTGCGACGAACCGAGGGGACAGGGGACAATCAGCCCCAGCATTTT. Protein product: CARSLRRTEGTGDNQPQHF.